This is a list of T cell receptor beta chains from one sample in a study of blood T cells in healthy people across ages. From the 5' RACE reads, TCRdb called clonotypes with MiXCR, one entry per CDR3 protein. The table includes 1.5 million to 2 million distinct CDR3 sequences, approximately 40% detected once. The sample comprised blood. These receptors originate from a human donor in good health. Each CDR3 is given with its conserved first and last residue. Each record gives: J gene, D gene, V gene, clone size, CDR3 length, CDR3 DNA, CDR3 protein. D genes are given only for firm matches. The size entry is marked missing in some rows and otherwise reads once, few, many or a size class.

TRBJ2-3 NA TRBV10-3 NA 14 TGTGCCATCAGTGAAACGAGGGGCACAGATACGCAGTATTTT CAISETRGTDTQYF
TRBJ2-2 TRBD1 TRBV2 NA 15 TGTGCCAGCAGGCCCCAGACAGGGCGGGCCGGGGAGCTGTTTTTT CASRPQTGRAGELFF
TRBJ2-5 NA TRBV20-1 few 16 TGCAGTGCTAGAGATCTAAGGGACGGGCTTCAAGAGACCCAGTACTTC CSARDLRDGLQETQYF
TRBJ1-4 NA TRBV6-5 few 16 TGTGCCAGCAGTTACTCGGGGGCAGCTTTTAATGAAAAACTGTTTTTT CASSYSGAAFNEKLFF
TRBJ1-2 NA TRBV15 NA 15 TGTGCCACCAGCAGAGAAGGAGGGTATGACTATGGCTACACCTTC CATSREGGYDYGYTF
TRBJ1-5 NA TRBV12-3/TRBV12-4 NA 14 TGTGCCAGCAGTTTAGCGGGGGCAGGAGGGGTCCAGCATTTT CASSLAGAGGVQHF
TRBJ1-1 TRBD1 TRBV3-1 NA 15 TGTGCCAGCAGCCAATACAGGGGGGGAATCACTGAAGCTTTCTTT CASSQYRGGITEAFF
TRBJ2-7 TRBD1 TRBV5-1 few 15 TGCGCCAGCAGCTTGGCCTCTGGGACAGGTGAAGAGCAGTACTTC CASSLASGTGEEQYF
TRBJ2-3 NA TRBV10-3 few 12 TGTGCCATCAAGGGATTCACAGATACGCAGTATTTT CAIKGFTDTQYF
TRBJ1-2 NA TRBV4-3 few 13 TGCGCCAGCAGCCAAGGGGAGGGTATGGGCTACACCTTC CASSQGEGMGYTF
TRBJ2-1 NA TRBV4-3 NA 18 TGCGCCAGCAGCCAACATACTCCATCAGGGGAAGGCGTCAATGAGCAGTTCTTC CASSQHTPSGEGVNEQFF
TRBJ2-3 NA TRBV12-3/TRBV12-4 NA 13 TGTGCCAGCAATGGGGGAGGACCAGATACGCAGTATTTT CASNGGGPDTQYF
TRBJ1-1 NA TRBV10-3 few 14 TGTGCCATCAGTGAGACTTCAGGGGCCACTGAAACTTTCTTT CAISETSGATETFF
TRBJ2-7 NA TRBV20-1 NA 15 TGCAGTGCCGTAAACAGGGTCCTGGGCTCCTACGAGCAGTACTTC CSAVNRVLGSYEQYF
TRBJ2-7 NA TRBV5-5 few 15 TGTGCCAGCAGCTTGGAAGGGACGTTGGGCTACGAGCAGTACTTC CASSLEGTLGYEQYF
TRBJ2-5 TRBD1 TRBV5-5 NA 15 TGTGCCAGCAGCTTGGAAGGACAGGAGGCCGAGACCCAGTACTTC CASSLEGQEAETQYF
TRBJ2-7 NA TRBV11-1 NA 13 TGTGCCAGCCGATTTACAGGGATCCACGAGCAGTACTTC CASRFTGIHEQYF
TRBJ2-3 NA TRBV20-1 many 12 TGCAGTGCTAGGGGGGGCACAGATACGCAGTATTTT CSARGGTDTQYF
TRBJ2-4 NA TRBV18 few 14 TGTGCCAGCTCACGGGAACAGGGAGCAAACATTCAGTACTTC CASSREQGANIQYF
TRBJ2-7 TRBD2 TRBV7-2 few 15 TGTGCCAGCAGCTTACTAGCGGGGGTGTCCTACGAGCAGTACTTC CASSLLAGVSYEQYF
TRBJ2-4 TRBD1 TRBV5-5 many 20 TGTGCCAGCAGCTCAGAGGGACAGGGGTATTCTCTCCTGGCCAAAAACATTCAGTACTTC CASSSEGQGYSLLAKNIQYF
TRBJ2-4 TRBD2 TRBV27 NA 13 TGTGCCAGCACTAGCGGGATCTACAATGAGCAGTACTTC CASTSGIYNEQYF
TRBJ1-2 NA TRBV20-1 few 16 TGCAGTGCTCTGGCAGGGATAGACCGGGTGAACTATGGCTACACCTTC CSALAGIDRVNYGYTF
TRBJ1-1 TRBD1 TRBV10-3 few 13 TGTGCCATCTCGAAGACAGGGGGCACTGAAGCTTTCTTT CAISKTGGTEAFF
TRBJ2-5 TRBD2 TRBV10-3 NA 14 TGTGCCATCAGTGAGCGGGGGGGCAGAGAGACCCAGTACTTC CAISERGGRETQYF
TRBJ1-2 NA TRBV5-1 few 15 TGCGCCAGCAGCTTGGGGCGGATCGGGAGCTATGGCTACACCTTC CASSLGRIGSYGYTF
TRBJ1-5 NA TRBV2 once 14 TGTGCCAGCAGTAGCGACAGCTACGATCAGCCCCAGCATTTT CASSSDSYDQPQHF
TRBJ1-3 NA TRBV24-1 NA 16 TGTGCCACCAGTGATTCCGACAGCCTCTCTGGAAACACCATATATTTT CATSDSDSLSGNTIYF
TRBJ1-2 TRBD1 TRBV12-3/TRBV12-4 NA 14 TGTGCCAGCAGCCGAGGGACAGATAGTCGTGGCTGCACCTTC CASSRGTDSRGCTF
TRBJ1-2 NA TRBV25-1 NA 12 TGTGCCAGCGTATCCCGGAACTATGGCTACACCTTC CASVSRNYGYTF